This TCR beta chain was captured in a study of shared clonotypes between healthy human individuals. Evenly divided among several immunoSEQ plates was the genomic DNA of each subset. Only in-frame clones appear in the TCRdb table, and some are missing; sequencing was by immunoSEQ multiplex PCR. The table records about 980,000 clones, more than 75% of them present only once. Between the trimmed V and J ends, which lost 1 base and 13 bases, there was a span of 15 bases. The CDR3 consists of 13 residues. Germline V gives CDR1 SGHRS, CDR2 YFSETQ. The J gene is TRBJ1-5, the V gene TRBV5-1, with D possibly matching TRBD1 (6 bases). Source material: memory CD4+ T cells sorted from blood. Noted subset: CD45RA-negative fraction. The TCR originated in a man aged 18 to 35 in good health. CDR3 nucleotide sequence: TGCGCCAGCAGCTTGACCTGTCAGGGGACGCAGCATTTT. This gives the protein CASSLTCQGTQHF.